A selection of T cell receptor beta chains follows, all from one sample in a study of lymphopenia after photon versus proton radiotherapy. Using immunoSEQ multiplex PCR, the repertoire was profiled, and TCRdb retains in-frame clones only, with some absent. The sample lists 37,000 or so clones, about 85% occurring once. The sequencing here drew on peripheral blood, taken from a patient treated with photon-based radiotherapy. These receptors all stem from a man between 45 and 60 years old with gastric cancer. Each CDR3 is given with its conserved first and last residue. A D gene is named only where the DNA matches it firmly. Clone size is shown for a subset of rows, as once, few, many or a class of expanded clone.

>TRBV15|TRBJ1-4|TRBD1|few
TGTGCCACCAGCGGCGACAGGGCCTCTAGTGAAAAACTGTTTTTT
CATSGDRASSEKLFF
>TRBV19|TRBJ2-7|.|.
TGTGCCAGTAGTAGCCCCCTAGACTCCTACGAGCAGTACTTC
CASSSPLDSYEQYF
>TRBV14|TRBJ1-2|.|.
TGTGCCAGCAGCCGCGTCAGAAACTATGGCTACACCTTC
CASSRVRNYGYTF
>TRBV12-5|TRBJ2-2|.|.
TGTGCTAGTGGTGGCGCTGGACTGGGGGCCGCCGGGGAGCTGTTTTTT
CASGGAGLGAAGELFF
>TRBV29-1|TRBJ2-7|.|.
TGCAGCGTTGATGTGGTGGGCTACGAGCAGTACTTC
CSVDVVGYEQYF
>TRBV10-3|TRBJ2-7|.|.
TGTGCCATCAGGGACACTAGTCCCACGTTGGAGCAGTACTTC
CAIRDTSPTLEQYF
>TRBV7-4|TRBJ2-7|.|.
TGTGCCAGCAGCCCCCGATCAATCATCTACGAGCAGTACTTC
CASSPRSIIYEQYF
>TRBV29-1|TRBJ1-1|.|.
TGCAGCGGTTACAGGGAAGGCACTGAAGCTTTCTTT
CSGYREGTEAFF
>TRBV9|TRBJ2-7|TRBD1|.
TGTGCCAGCAGCCCGCGGACAGGTACCTACGAGCAGTACTTC
CASSPRTGTYEQYF
>TRBV28|TRBJ1-5|TRBD1|.
TGTGCCAGCCTACAGGGGGCAGGGCCCCAGCATTTT
CASLQGAGPQHF
>TRBV6-6|TRBJ1-5|TRBD1|.
TGTGCCAGCAATCCCGGACAGGGGAGCAATCAGCCCCAGCATTTT
CASNPGQGSNQPQHF
>TRBV19|TRBJ2-1|.|.
TGTGCCAGTAGTATCGGAACTAGCCACGGTGAGCAGTTCTTC
CASSIGTSHGEQFF
>TRBV18|TRBJ2-1|TRBD2|.
TGTGCCAGCTCACCACTAGCGGGAGCTGGAAATGAGCAGTTCTTC
CASSPLAGAGNEQFF
>TRBV7-6|TRBJ2-5|TRBD2|.
TGTGCCAGCAGCCAACGGACTAGCGGCCGCCAAGAGACCCAGTACTTC
CASSQRTSGRQETQYF
>TRBV5-4|TRBJ2-7|.|.
TGTGCCAGCAGCAATACACAGGGCTACGAGCAGTACTTC
CASSNTQGYEQYF
>TRBV5-6|TRBJ1-6|TRBD1|.
TGTGCCAGCAGCTTCGCGCAGGGGGATTCACCCCTCCACTTT
CASSFAQGDSPLHF
>TRBV6-1|TRBJ2-7|TRBD1|.
TGTGCCAGCACAGGGACAGGGGAATCCTACGAGCAGTACTTC
CASTGTGESYEQYF
>TRBV4-2|TRBJ1-2|.|.
TGTGCCAGCAGCCAAGATCTTCAAGCTAACTATGGCTACACCTTC
CASSQDLQANYGYTF
>TRBV30|TRBJ2-7|.|.
TGTGCCTGGAGTCAAGGGGGCGGGGGCGAGCAGTACTTC
CAWSQGGGGEQYF
>TRBV5-4|TRBJ2-1|.|once
TGTGCCAGCAGCTTGGAGGGGAGCAGCCGCAATGAGCAGTTCTTC
CASSLEGSSRNEQFF
>TRBV7-2|TRBJ2-2|.|.
TGTGCCAGCAGCTTAGTTCCGGGAAACACCGGGGAGCTGTTTTTT
CASSLVPGNTGELFF
>TRBV5-1|TRBJ2-5|TRBD2|.
TGCGCCAGCACCCGCGGGGAGGGGGAGACCCAGTACTTC
CASTRGEGETQYF
>TRBV12-5|TRBJ2-7|.|.
TGTGCTAGTGGCGTGAAGGCAGGGGATTCGGGCTCCTACGAGCAGTACTTC
CASGVKAGDSGSYEQYF
>TRBV7-8|TRBJ1-6|TRBD1|few
TGTGCCAGCAGCTCCCGGGACAGGACCTATTCACCCCTCCACTTT
CASSSRDRTYSPLHF
>TRBV5-8|TRBJ2-3|.|.
TGTGCCAGCAGCCGACAGGAAACGACGGGGGATACGCAGTATTTT
CASSRQETTGDTQYF
>TRBV2|TRBJ2-1|.|.
TGTGCCAGCAGTGAATTGACGGGCTCCTACAATGAGCAGTTCTTC
CASSELTGSYNEQFF
>TRBV12-5|TRBJ2-1|TRBD1|.
TGTGCTAGTGGTCCCGGACAGGGGGCGTGGAATGAGCAGTTCTTC
CASGPGQGAWNEQFF
>TRBV5-6|TRBJ1-2|TRBD1|.
TGTGCCAGCAGCTCTCGGACAGGGGGCGTCTATGGCTACACCTTC
CASSSRTGGVYGYTF
>TRBV5-8|TRBJ1-1|.|few
TGTGCCAGCAGCTGGGGGACTGTAGTGAACACTGAAGCTTTCTTT
CASSWGTVVNTEAFF
>TRBV5-4|TRBJ2-2|.|.
TGTGCCAGCAGCCTCAGGGCGGGTAACACTGGGGAGCTGTTTTTT
CASSLRAGNTGELFF
>TRBV4-1|TRBJ2-1|TRBD2|.
TGCGCCAGCAGCCAGATCATCCCTTCTAGCGGAGCGTCCAATGAGCAGTTCTTC
CASSQIIPSSGASNEQFF
>TRBV9|TRBJ2-1|.|.
TGTGCCAGCAGCGTAGTGCAGGGTCAAAGGAGTGAGCAGTTCTTC
CASSVVQGQRSEQFF
>TRBV12-5|TRBJ1-6|.|.
TGTGCTAGTGGTTTGGTACTGGCAGGGACTAATTCACCCCTCCACTTT
CASGLVLAGTNSPLHF
>TRBV19|TRBJ1-5|TRBD1|.
TGTGCCAGTAGTCCAGGGGGGGGACGCAATCAGCCCCAGCATTTT
CASSPGGGRNQPQHF
>TRBV5-5|TRBJ1-5|.|.
TGTGCCAGCAGCCCGGAGCCTACAGGGCCCCAGCATTTT
CASSPEPTGPQHF
>TRBV30|TRBJ2-5|.|.
TGTGCCTGGAGTGTCGCTAGTGGAGAGACCCAGTACTTC
CAWSVASGETQYF
>TRBV28|TRBJ2-7|TRBD1|.
TGTGCCAGCAGACTGACAGGGTTGAGCTACGAGCAGTACTTC
CASRLTGLSYEQYF
>TRBV18|TRBJ1-2|.|once
TGTGCCAGCTCACCAGCCAGGGACGGCTATGGCTACACCTTC
CASSPARDGYGYTF
>TRBV6-4|TRBJ2-1|.|once
TGTGCCAGCAGTGACACGGGAGAGAGTGAGCAGTTCTTC
CASSDTGESEQFF
>TRBV19|TRBJ1-1|.|.
TGTGCCAGCTCACGGGGGGGAGTGACTGAAGCTTTCTTT
CASSRGGVTEAFF
>TRBV5-4|TRBJ2-3|TRBD2|.
TGTGCCAGCAGCAATAGCGGGGGCACAGATACGCAGTATTTT
CASSNSGGTDTQYF
>TRBV30|TRBJ2-2|.|.
TGTGCCTGGGCAACAGTGACCGGGGAGCTGTTTTTT
CAWATVTGELFF
>TRBV5-1|TRBJ1-1|.|.
TGCGCCAGCAGCGGATCCTATCTACAGAGCATGAACACTGAAGCTTTCTTT
CASSGSYLQSMNTEAFF
>TRBV19|TRBJ2-2|TRBD1|.
TGTGCCAGTAGTCTTCCCGGGACAGGGGAGTCCGGGGAGCTGTTTTTT
CASSLPGTGESGELFF
>TRBV5-4|TRBJ1-2|.|.
TGTGCCAGCAGCTTTCCAGGGAACTATGGCTACACCTTC
CASSFPGNYGYTF
>TRBV7-9|TRBJ2-6|.|few
TGTGCCAGCAGCTTAGGATACAGGGTGGATGGGGCCAACGTCCTGACTTTC
CASSLGYRVDGANVLTF
>TRBV27|TRBJ2-4|.|.
TGTGCCAGCAGTTCCTACAGGGCTGAGGCCAAAAACATTCAGTACTTC
CASSSYRAEAKNIQYF
>TRBV10-3|TRBJ2-1|.|.
TGTGCCATCGGAGGGGGAGAGCGGGAAGGGGAGCAGTTCTTC
CAIGGGEREGEQFF
>TRBV5-6|TRBJ2-1|TRBD1|.
TGTGCCAGCAGCTGGGACAGGGTCTACGCTGAGCAGTTCTTC
CASSWDRVYAEQFF
>TRBV5-6|TRBJ2-5|.|.
TGTGCCAGCAGCCCGGACAGCCAAGAGACCCAGTACTTC
CASSPDSQETQYF
>TRBV4-1|TRBJ2-7|.|.
TGCGCCAGCAGCCAAGATACAGGGGGAGGGTACGAGCAGTACTTC
CASSQDTGGGYEQYF
>TRBV6-5|TRBJ2-5|TRBD2|.
TGTGCCAGCAGTTACCTCAGCGGGAGCCGGGAGAAGACCCAGTACTTC
CASSYLSGSREKTQYF
>TRBV28|TRBJ2-3|.|.
TGTGCCAGCAGAGGACATTCGTTCGCAGATACGCAGTATTTT
CASRGHSFADTQYF
>TRBV10-2|TRBJ2-2|TRBD1|.
TGCGCCAGCAGTGGGGGACAGGGGGGGTCCGGGGAGCTGTTTTTT
CASSGGQGGSGELFF
>TRBV2|TRBJ2-7|.|.
TGTGCCAGCAGTGAACGCCAGGGGTCGTACGAGCAGTACTTC
CASSERQGSYEQYF
>TRBV6-1|TRBJ2-1|.|.
TGTGCCAGCAGTGAAGGTGGTAGCGGAAATGAGCAGTTCTTC
CASSEGGSGNEQFF
>TRBV21-1|TRBJ1-1|.|.
TGTGCCAGCAGTATGGGATTATACACAATTCGCACTGAAGCTTTCTTT
CASSMGLYTIRTEAFF